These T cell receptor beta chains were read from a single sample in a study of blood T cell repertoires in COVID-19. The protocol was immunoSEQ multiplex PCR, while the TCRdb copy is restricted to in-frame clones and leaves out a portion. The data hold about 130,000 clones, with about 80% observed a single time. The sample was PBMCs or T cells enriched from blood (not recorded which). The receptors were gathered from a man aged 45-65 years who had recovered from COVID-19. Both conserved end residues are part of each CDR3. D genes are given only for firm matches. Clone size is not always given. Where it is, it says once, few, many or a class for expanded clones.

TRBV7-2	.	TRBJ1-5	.	CASTQGSNQPQHF	TGTGCCAGCACCCAGGGCAGCAATCAGCCCCAGCATTTT
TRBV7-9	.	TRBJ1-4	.	CASSLVEGRLFF	TGTGCCAGCAGCTTGGTTGAGGGTCGACTGTTTTTT
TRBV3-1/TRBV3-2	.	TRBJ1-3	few	CASSLPLTDTNTIYF	TGTGCCAGCAGCCTACCCCTGACGGACACAAACACCATATATTTT
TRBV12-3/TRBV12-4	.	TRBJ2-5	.	CASSLRGSETQYF	TGTGCCAGCAGTTTAAGAGGGAGCGAGACCCAGTACTTC
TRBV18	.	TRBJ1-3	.	CASSPERNSGNTIYF	TGTGCCAGCTCACCCGAGAGGAACTCTGGAAACACCATATATTTT
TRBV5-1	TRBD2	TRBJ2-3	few	CASRLAGIADTQYF	TGCGCCAGCAGACTAGCGGGGATTGCAGATACGCAGTATTTT
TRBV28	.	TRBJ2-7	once	CASSATGEAYEQYF	TGTGCCAGCAGTGCTACAGGGGAGGCCTACGAGCAGTACTTC
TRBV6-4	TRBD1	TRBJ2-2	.	CASSPTGGSGELFF	TGTGCCAGCAGTCCCACAGGGGGCTCCGGGGAGCTGTTTTTT
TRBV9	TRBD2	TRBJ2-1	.	CASSYSGGPGGEQFF	TGTGCCAGCAGCTATAGCGGGGGGCCCGGAGGGGAGCAGTTCTTC
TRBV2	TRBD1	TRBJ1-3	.	CASSEGRGPGNTIYF	TGTGCCAGCAGTGAGGGCAGGGGGCCTGGAAACACCATATATTTT
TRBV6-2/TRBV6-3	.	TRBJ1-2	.	CASSYVAGMDGYTF	TGTGCCAGCAGTTACGTGGCAGGGATGGATGGCTACACCTTC
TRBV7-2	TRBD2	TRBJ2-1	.	CASSSMRLAGSYNEQFF	TGTGCCAGCAGCTCAATGCGACTAGCGGGGTCCTACAATGAGCAGTTCTTC
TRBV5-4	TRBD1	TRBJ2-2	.	CASSLAADRGVGELFF	TGTGCCAGCAGCTTGGCCGCGGACAGGGGTGTCGGGGAGCTGTTTTTT
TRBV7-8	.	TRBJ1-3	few	CASSFSGSGNTIYF	TGTGCCAGCAGCTTTTCCGGCTCTGGAAACACCATATATTTT
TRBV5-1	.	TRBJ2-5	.	CASSLVSGAETQYF	TGCGCCAGCAGCTTGGTTTCAGGGGCAGAGACCCAGTACTTC
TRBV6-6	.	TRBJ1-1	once	CASSRARGNTEAFF	TGTGCCAGCAGTAGGGCCCGGGGGAACACTGAAGCTTTCTTT
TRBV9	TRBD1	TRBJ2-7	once	CASSVGTGSSYEQYF	TGTGCCAGCAGCGTAGGGACAGGGAGCTCCTACGAGCAGTACTTC
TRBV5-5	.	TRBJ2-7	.	CASSLVSGTYEQYF	TGTGCCAGCAGCTTAGTATCCGGGACCTACGAGCAGTACTTC
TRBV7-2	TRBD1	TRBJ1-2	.	CASSLGPGQALYGYTF	TGTGCCAGCAGCTTGGGACCGGGACAGGCCCTCTATGGCTACACCTTC
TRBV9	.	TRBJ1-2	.	CASSARSYGYTF	TGTGCCAGCAGCGCACGGTCCTATGGCTACACCTTC
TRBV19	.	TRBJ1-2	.	CASSIRGPLGYGYTF	TGTGCCAGTAGTATAAGGGGCCCTCTAGGGTATGGCTACACCTTC
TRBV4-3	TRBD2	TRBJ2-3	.	CASSQDPSGGELRTDTQYF	TGCGCCAGCAGCCAAGATCCCAGCGGGGGAGAACTACGCACAGATACGCAGTATTTT
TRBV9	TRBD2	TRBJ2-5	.	CASSVGSSGGALETQYF	TGTGCCAGCAGCGTAGGGTCTAGCGGGGGGGCATTGGAGACCCAGTACTTC
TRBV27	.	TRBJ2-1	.	CASSLSGPYNEQFF	TGTGCCAGCAGTTTGTCAGGGCCCTACAATGAGCAGTTCTTC
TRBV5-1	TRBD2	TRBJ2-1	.	CASSLGPGSGGNNEQFF	TGCGCCAGCAGCTTGGGTCCAGGGAGCGGGGGGAACAATGAGCAGTTCTTC
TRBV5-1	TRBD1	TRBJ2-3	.	CASSGTQGADTQYF	TGCGCCAGCAGCGGTACCCAGGGGGCAGATACGCAGTATTTT
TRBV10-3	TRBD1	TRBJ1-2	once	CAIGRQGDYGYTF	TGTGCCATCGGACGACAGGGGGACTATGGCTACACCTTC
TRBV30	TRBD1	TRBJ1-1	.	CAWEGTANTEAFF	TGTGCCTGGGAGGGGACAGCGAACACTGAAGCTTTCTTT
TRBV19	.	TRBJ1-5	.	CASSIQGHGNQPQHF	TGTGCCAGTAGTATCCAGGGGCATGGCAATCAGCCCCAGCATTTT
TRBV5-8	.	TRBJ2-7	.	CASSRTRAYEQYF	TGTGCCAGCAGCCGTACTAGGGCCTACGAGCAGTACTTC
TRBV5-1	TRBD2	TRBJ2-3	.	CASSLEGGGTTDTQYF	TGCGCCAGCAGCTTGGAAGGCGGGGGGACCACAGATACGCAGTATTTT
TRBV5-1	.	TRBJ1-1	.	CASSSTGGATEAFF	TGCGCCAGCAGCAGTACGGGGGGTGCCACTGAAGCTTTCTTT
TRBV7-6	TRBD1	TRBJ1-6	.	CASSLGTGPNSPLHF	TGTGCCAGCAGCTTAGGGACAGGACCTAATTCACCCCTCCACTTT
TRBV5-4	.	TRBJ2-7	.	CASSWSGSYEQYF	TGTGCCAGCAGCTGGTCCGGCTCCTACGAGCAGTACTTC
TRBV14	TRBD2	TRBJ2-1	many	CASSHIYSGGQSTQFF	TGTGCCAGCAGCCACATCTATAGCGGGGGGCAAAGTACCCAGTTCTTC
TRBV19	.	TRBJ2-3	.	CASTRGGEADTQYF	TGTGCCAGTACTCGAGGGGGGGAGGCAGATACGCAGTATTTT
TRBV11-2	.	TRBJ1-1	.	CASSARLMNTEAFF	TGTGCCAGCAGCGCCAGGCTCATGAACACTGAAGCTTTCTTT
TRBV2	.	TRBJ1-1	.	CASSEAGESTEAFF	TGTGCCAGCAGTGAGGCGGGGGAGAGCACTGAAGCTTTCTTT
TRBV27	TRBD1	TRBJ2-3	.	CASSSRQGYTDTQYF	TGTGCCAGCAGTTCCAGACAGGGGTACACAGATACGCAGTATTTT
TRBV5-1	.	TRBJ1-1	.	CASREGSEAFF	TGCGCCAGCAGAGAGGGCTCTGAAGCTTTCTTT
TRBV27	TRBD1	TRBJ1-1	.	CASSLGVVVGDRIRGTEAFF	TGTGCCAGCAGTTTAGGGGTAGTGGTCGGGGACAGAATTAGAGGCACTGAAGCTTTCTTT
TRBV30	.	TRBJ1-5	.	CAWSVTPGNQPQHF	TGTGCCTGGAGTGTAACCCCCGGGAACCAGCCCCAGCATTTT
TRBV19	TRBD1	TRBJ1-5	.	CASSMGQGAEGQPQHF	TGTGCCAGTAGTATGGGGCAGGGGGCGGAGGGTCAGCCCCAGCATTTT
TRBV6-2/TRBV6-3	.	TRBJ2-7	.	CASSSGVSGEQYF	TGTGCCAGCAGCTCGGGTGTTAGTGGCGAGCAGTACTTC
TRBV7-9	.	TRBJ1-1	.	CASSLVAGGNTEAFF	TGTGCCAGCAGCTTAGTGGCAGGAGGAAACACTGAAGCTTTCTTT
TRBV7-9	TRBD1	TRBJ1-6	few	CASSLEQGGDSPLHF	TGTGCCAGCAGCTTAGAACAGGGGGGCGATTCACCCCTCCACTTT
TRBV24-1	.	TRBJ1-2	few	CATSDPSGQGRGLHF	TGTGCCACCAGTGATCCCTCGGGGCAGGGTAGGGGACTACACTTC
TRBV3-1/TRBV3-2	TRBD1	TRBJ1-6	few	CASRPTGDNSPLHF	TGTGCCAGCAGACCGACAGGGGATAATTCACCCCTCCACTTT
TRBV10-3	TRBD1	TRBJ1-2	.	CAISGTEGGYTF	TGTGCCATCAGCGGGACAGAGGGTGGCTACACCTTC
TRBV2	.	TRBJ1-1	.	CASSGRGQFGTEAFF	TGTGCCAGCAGTGGACGGGGACAATTTGGCACTGAAGCTTTCTTT
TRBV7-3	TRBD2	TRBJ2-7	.	CASSLDGSGTREQYF	TGTGCCAGCAGCTTAGATGGATCAGGGACTAGGGAGCAGTACTTC
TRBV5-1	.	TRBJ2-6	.	CASSLGQGGGANVLTF	TGCGCCAGCAGCTTGGGACAGGGAGGTGGGGCCAACGTCCTGACTTTC
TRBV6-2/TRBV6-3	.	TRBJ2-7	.	CASSYSLVRQKTSSYEQYF	TGTGCCAGCAGTTACTCGTTGGTTCGACAGAAAACCAGCTCCTACGAGCAGTACTTC